The rows below give T cell receptor beta chains drawn from one sample of a study of spatial heterogeneity in lung cancer. TCRdb re-called the 5' RACE reads through MiXCR, storing one row per CDR3 protein. Of over 5,500 distinct CDR3 sequences listed, about 18% are singletons. Sequenced material: normal lung tissue next to the tumor, taken at surgery. Receptors were obtained from a male donor with early-stage non-small cell lung cancer. The CDR3 runs from the conserved cysteine through the conserved F or W. The order of the fields is CDR3 protein, CDR3 DNA, J gene, D gene, clone size, V gene. A D gene is named only where the DNA matches it firmly. Some rows mark clone size as missing; the rest say once, few, many or name a class of expanded clone.

CDR3aa: CSAALSDYGYTF; CDR3nt: TGCAGTGCTGCGTTGTCTGACTATGGCTACACCTTC; j_gene: TRBJ1-2; d_gene: .; abundance: medium-sized; v_gene: TRBV20-1
CDR3aa: CASSPDRVVREQFF; CDR3nt: TGTGCCAGCAGCCCGGACAGGGTTGTGCGTGAGCAGTTCTTC; j_gene: TRBJ2-1; d_gene: TRBD1; abundance: medium-sized; v_gene: TRBV5-4
CDR3aa: CASSDRDSNQPQHF; CDR3nt: TGTGCCAGCAGCGACCGGGACAGCAATCAGCCCCAGCATTTT; j_gene: TRBJ1-5; d_gene: .; abundance: few; v_gene: TRBV7-2
CDR3aa: CASSLYLDTQYF; CDR3nt: TGTGCCAGCAGCTTGTACTTAGATACGCAGTATTTT; j_gene: TRBJ2-3; d_gene: .; abundance: .; v_gene: TRBV5-4
CDR3aa: CASSSGQGIYNEQFF; CDR3nt: TGCGCCAGCAGCTCCGGACAGGGAATCTACAATGAGCAGTTCTTC; j_gene: TRBJ2-1; d_gene: TRBD1; abundance: .; v_gene: TRBV5-1
CDR3aa: CASSFRAGNSPLHF; CDR3nt: TGTGCCAGCAGTTTCCGAGCAGGGAATTCACCCCTCCACTTT; j_gene: TRBJ1-6; d_gene: .; abundance: .; v_gene: TRBV12-3/TRBV12-4
CDR3aa: CATSRDQDRPADTQYF; CDR3nt: TGTGCCACCAGCAGAGATCAAGACCGTCCCGCAGATACGCAGTATTTT; j_gene: TRBJ2-3; d_gene: .; abundance: few; v_gene: TRBV15
CDR3aa: CASSLSRSPLYGYTF; CDR3nt: TGTGCCAGCAGCTTGTCCAGGTCACCACTCTATGGCTACACCTTC; j_gene: TRBJ1-2; d_gene: .; abundance: few; v_gene: TRBV7-9
CDR3aa: CSARDPVRGTDTQYF; CDR3nt: TGCAGTGCTAGGGACCCAGTTCGCGGCACAGATACGCAGTATTTT; j_gene: TRBJ2-3; d_gene: .; abundance: medium-sized; v_gene: TRBV20-1
CDR3aa: CSFCTGEDTQYF; CDR3nt: TGCAGCTTCTGCACAGGGGAAGATACGCAGTATTTT; j_gene: TRBJ2-3; d_gene: TRBD1; abundance: .; v_gene: TRBV29-1
CDR3aa: CAALREYF; CDR3nt: TGTGCCGCCCTCCGGGAGTACTTC; j_gene: TRBJ2-7; d_gene: .; abundance: medium-sized; v_gene: TRBV28
CDR3aa: CASSFDVGQGDLSQYF; CDR3nt: TGTGCCAGCAGCTTTGACGTCGGACAGGGGGACCTTTCCCAGTACTTC; j_gene: TRBJ2-5; d_gene: TRBD1; abundance: many; v_gene: TRBV28
CDR3aa: CAWRGQGSGELFF; CDR3nt: TGTGCCTGGAGGGGACAGGGCTCCGGGGAGCTGTTTTTT; j_gene: TRBJ2-2; d_gene: TRBD1; abundance: medium-sized; v_gene: TRBV30